Below, one T cell receptor beta chain is given with its context. The antigen is unknown. Generated by immunoSEQ multiplex PCR, the TCRdb table keeps only in-frame clones and is missing some. The sample has approximately 100,000 clones, about nine tenths seen once; the top ten hold 2.5% to 3.5%. The V end was cut by 8 bases, the J end by 4 bases, with 23 bases between. The CDR3 contains 16 residues. Germline CDR1 LNHDA, CDR2 SQIVND (reference sequence). Patients all relapsed after autologous stem cell transplantation, and there was variation in brentuximab vedotin exposure. The data were obtained in a study of PD-1 blockade in classical Hodgkin lymphoma. General study points: When set against healthy donors, newly diagnosed patients were reported to show lower baseline TCR diversity. Lower baseline TCR diversity marked trial partial responders and progressors.

Source: peripheral blood mononuclear cells (PBMCs), taken at baseline. The receptor was derived from a human donor with classical Hodgkin lymphoma. V is TRBV19 and J is TRBJ1-2; possible D gene TRBD1, 5 bases. CDR3 DNA: TGTGCCAGTCGGCCACGCAGGAGGGAGGGGCCCTATGGCTACACCTTC. Translation gives CASRPRRREGPYGYTF.